Listed below are T cell receptor beta chains from one sample, sequenced in a study of Ad26.COV2.S vaccination and SARS-CoV-2 variants. The protocol was immunoSEQ multiplex PCR, while the TCRdb copy is restricted to in-frame clones and leaves out a portion. The sample contains roughly 700,000 clones, about 89% of which appear only once. The sample consisted of peripheral blood, taken in a trial of Ad26.COV2.S vaccine versus placebo. These receptor sequences come from a person between 18 and 65 years old who received the Ad26.COV2.S COVID-19 vaccine or a placebo. Both conserved end residues are part of each CDR3. A D gene is named only where the DNA matches it firmly. Clone sizes are given selectively: once, few, many, or a class where the clone is expanded.

abundance,j_gene,d_gene,v_gene,CDR3aa,CDR3nt
.,TRBJ2-1,TRBD2,TRBV7-8,CASSLGLAGGSSYNEQFF,TGTGCCAGCAGCTTAGGGCTAGCGGGAGGGAGCTCCTACAATGAGCAGTTCTTC
.,TRBJ1-2,.,TRBV5-6,CASSFGGGYTF,TGTGCCAGCAGCTTTGGCGGTGGCTACACCTTC
.,TRBJ2-7,.,TRBV13,CASSPEHSYEQYF,TGTGCCAGCAGCCCCGAGCACTCCTACGAGCAGTACTTC
.,TRBJ1-4,TRBD1,TRBV7-9,CASSIGQATNEKLFF,TGTGCCAGCAGCATAGGACAGGCAACTAATGAAAAACTGTTTTTT
.,TRBJ1-5,TRBD1,TRBV18,CASSPLDRGSAQHF,TGTGCCAGCTCACCACTCGACAGGGGGTCAGCCCAGCATTTT
.,TRBJ1-1,.,TRBV5-1,CASSLGWSGANTEAFF,TGCGCCAGCAGCTTGGGCTGGTCCGGGGCGAACACTGAAGCTTTCTTT
.,TRBJ2-7,.,TRBV7-6,CASSSGRPADYEQYF,TGTGCCAGCAGCTCGGGACGCCCTGCGGACTACGAGCAGTACTTC
few,TRBJ2-5,.,TRBV12-3/TRBV12-4,CASSPDNEETQYF,TGTGCCAGCAGCCCGGACAACGAAGAGACCCAGTACTTC
once,TRBJ2-7,.,TRBV25-1,CASTKGYEQYF,TGTGCCAGCACAAAAGGCTACGAGCAGTACTTC
.,TRBJ2-7,TRBD1,TRBV6-5,CASRRDRYEQYF,TGTGCCAGCAGACGGGACAGATACGAGCAGTACTTC
.,TRBJ2-3,.,TRBV18,CASSPDRADTQYF,TGTGCCAGCTCACCAGACAGAGCAGATACGCAGTATTTT
few,TRBJ1-1,TRBD1,TRBV29-1,CSVGLGGTGNTEAFF,TGCAGCGTTGGACTAGGGGGGACAGGGAACACTGAAGCTTTCTTT
.,TRBJ2-2,TRBD2,TRBV7-9,CASSLAAGDTGELFF,TGTGCCAGCAGCTTAGCCGCGGGAGACACCGGGGAGCTGTTTTTT
.,TRBJ2-3,.,TRBV7-9,CASTPTDTQYF,TGTGCCAGCACCCCAACGGATACGCAGTATTTT
.,TRBJ1-5,TRBD1,TRBV7-8,CASSLATGGGNQPQHF,TGTGCCAGCAGCCTAGCGACAGGGGGTGGCAATCAGCCCCAGCATTTT
.,TRBJ2-3,TRBD1,TRBV5-4,CASSSPGGSDTQYF,TGTGCCAGCAGCTCTCCAGGGGGCAGCGATACGCAGTATTTT
.,TRBJ2-7,.,TRBV6-5,CASSYSILPLSHEQYF,TGTGCCAGCAGTTACTCGATTCTGCCTCTTTCCCACGAGCAGTACTTC
.,TRBJ2-7,.,TRBV10-3,CAISESNGNEQYF,TGTGCCATCAGTGAGTCGAACGGGAACGAGCAGTACTTC
.,TRBJ2-5,.,TRBV19,CASNKGRGETQYF,TGTGCCAGTAACAAGGGGCGCGGTGAGACCCAGTACTTC
.,TRBJ1-2,.,TRBV7-2,CASSLEYWQDGYTF,TGTGCCAGCAGCTTAGAGTACTGGCAGGATGGCTACACCTTC
.,TRBJ2-4,.,TRBV19,CASHQTAAKNIQYF,TGTGCCAGTCATCAAACCGCAGCCAAAAACATTCAGTACTTC
.,TRBJ1-2,.,TRBV3-1/TRBV3-2,CASSQDDRLNYGYTF,TGTGCCAGCAGCCAAGATGACAGGTTAAACTATGGCTACACCTTC
.,TRBJ2-5,TRBD1,TRBV5-4,CASSPDRGETQYF,TGTGCCAGCAGCCCCGACAGGGGCGAGACCCAGTACTTC
.,TRBJ2-1,.,TRBV5-1,CASSLGGLSYNEQFF,TGCGCCAGCAGCTTGGGGGGACTCTCCTACAATGAGCAGTTCTTC
.,TRBJ2-1,.,TRBV9,CASSVGIHEQFF,TGTGCCAGCAGCGTAGGGATCCATGAGCAGTTCTTC
.,TRBJ1-6,.,TRBV30,CAWTREYNSPLHF,TGTGCCTGGACTAGGGAGTATAATTCACCCCTCCACTTT
few,TRBJ1-6,.,TRBV5-1,CASSLGTGNSPLHF,TGCGCCAGCAGCTTGGGGACGGGGAATTCACCCCTCCACTTT
.,TRBJ2-7,.,TRBV7-8,CASSVTGFAYEQYF,TGTGCCAGCAGCGTAACAGGGTTTGCATACGAGCAGTACTTC
.,TRBJ1-6,.,TRBV6-4,CASRDTSYNSPLHF,TGTGCCAGCCGGGACACTTCCTATAATTCACCCCTCCACTTT
.,TRBJ1-2,.,TRBV30,CAWSVSPGLMDGYTF,TGTGCCTGGAGTGTATCCCCGGGACTGATGGATGGCTACACCTTC
.,TRBJ1-2,TRBD1,TRBV5-4,CASSLGGPGQQTWGYTF,TGTGCCAGCAGCTTGGGGGGCCCGGGACAGCAAACTTGGGGCTACACCTTC
once,TRBJ1-5,TRBD1,TRBV10-3,CATQGGDQPQHF,TGTGCCACCCAGGGGGGGGATCAGCCCCAGCATTTT
.,TRBJ1-4,.,TRBV5-3,CARSSSGRLFF,TGTGCCAGAAGCTCGTCAGGTAGGCTGTTTTTT
.,TRBJ2-1,TRBD1,TRBV7-2,CASSFDRGRRNEQFF,TGTGCCAGCAGCTTCGACAGGGGGCGCCGCAATGAGCAGTTCTTC
.,TRBJ1-1,.,TRBV6-5,CASSFSGLNTEAFF,TGTGCCAGCAGTTTCTCTGGGTTGAACACTGAAGCTTTCTTT
.,TRBJ2-1,TRBD2,TRBV6-6,CATGTSRDNEQFF,TGTGCCACAGGGACTAGTAGAGACAATGAGCAGTTCTTC
.,TRBJ1-3,.,TRBV5-1,CASSLGEGGNTIYF,TGCGCCAGCAGCTTAGGGGAAGGTGGAAACACCATATATTTT
.,TRBJ2-3,TRBD1,TRBV29-1,CSVEPTGVTQYF,TGCAGCGTCGAACCGACAGGGGTTACGCAGTATTTT
.,TRBJ1-4,.,TRBV7-2,CASSLRKNEKLFF,TGTGCCAGCAGCTTAAGAAAAAATGAAAAACTGTTTTTT
few,TRBJ2-2,.,TRBV6-6,CASSYSTGTGTGELFF,TGTGCCAGCAGTTACTCGACCGGGACGGGCACCGGGGAGCTGTTTTTT
.,TRBJ1-2,.,TRBV5-1,CASSLNRGGLYGYTF,TGCGCCAGCAGCTTGAACCGGGGGGGACTCTATGGCTACACCTTC
once,TRBJ2-1,.,TRBV2,CASSAWSIQNEQFF,TGTGCCAGCAGTGCCTGGAGTATTCAGAATGAGCAGTTCTTC